The clone carrying this T cell receptor (beta chain) showed up many times. With 7 bases clipped from V and 2 bases from J, the junction kept 7 bases outside the gene matches. Germline CDR1 reads SEHNR; CDR2 reads FQNEAQ (reference sequence). The CDR3 has 14 residues. The sample comes from a study of neurological immune-mediated disorders. TCRdb fed the 5' RACE reads into MiXCR, producing one record per CDR3 protein. This sample carries some 20,000 distinct CDR3 sequences, approximately 7.3% of them seen once, and the ten largest clones take about a sixth. This sequence was found in a woman aged 25-40 years with HTLV-1-associated myelopathy (HAM/TSP). The rearrangement uses TRBV7-9 and TRBJ2-7, with TRBD2 matching over 8 bases. The sequencing sample was made of CD8+ T cells from blood. The DNA of the CDR3 is TGTGCCAGCACTCCCCCGGGGGGGGCCTACGAGCAGTACTTC. It translates to CASTPPGGAYEQYF.